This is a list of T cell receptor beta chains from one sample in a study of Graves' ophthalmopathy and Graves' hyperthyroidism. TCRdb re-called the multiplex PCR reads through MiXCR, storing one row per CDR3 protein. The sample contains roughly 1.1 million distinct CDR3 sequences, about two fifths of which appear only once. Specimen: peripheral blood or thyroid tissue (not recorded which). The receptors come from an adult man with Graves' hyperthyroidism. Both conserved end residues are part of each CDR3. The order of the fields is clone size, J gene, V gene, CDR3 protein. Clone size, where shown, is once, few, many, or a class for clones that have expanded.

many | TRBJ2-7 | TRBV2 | CASSEALAGGALEQYF
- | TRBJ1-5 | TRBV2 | CASSQDVGTGPSQPQHF
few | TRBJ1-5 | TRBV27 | CASSLSGRDQPQHF
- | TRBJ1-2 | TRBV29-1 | CSIVNGQGGEGYGYTF
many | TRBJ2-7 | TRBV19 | CASSIGVYYYYEQYF
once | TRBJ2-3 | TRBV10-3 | CAISGKERGTDTQYF
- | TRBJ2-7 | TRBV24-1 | CASRASGLPTYEQYF
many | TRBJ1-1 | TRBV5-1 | CASSAQGRGPEAFF
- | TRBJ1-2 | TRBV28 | CASSFTDRNYGYTF
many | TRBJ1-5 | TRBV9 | CASSVGGGSGQPQHF
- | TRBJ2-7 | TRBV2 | CASSPGSGSSYEQYF
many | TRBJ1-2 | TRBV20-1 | CSASILGRGFTF
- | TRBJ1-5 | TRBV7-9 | CASMSERQPQHF
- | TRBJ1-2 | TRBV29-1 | CSVEEGWGYTF
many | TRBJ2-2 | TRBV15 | CATSGRDRESTGELFF
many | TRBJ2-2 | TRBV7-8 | CASSLEAGVTGELFF
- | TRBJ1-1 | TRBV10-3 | CASSEPRSRPEAFF
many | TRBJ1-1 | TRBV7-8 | CASRPAGANTEAFF
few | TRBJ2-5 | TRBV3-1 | CASREWVQETQYF
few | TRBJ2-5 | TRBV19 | CASAQGHDQPQYF
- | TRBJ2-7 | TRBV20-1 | CSARVGNGEQYF
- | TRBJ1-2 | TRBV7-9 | CASSFNLARGHGYTF
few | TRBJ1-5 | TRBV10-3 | CASSPRKSNQPQHF